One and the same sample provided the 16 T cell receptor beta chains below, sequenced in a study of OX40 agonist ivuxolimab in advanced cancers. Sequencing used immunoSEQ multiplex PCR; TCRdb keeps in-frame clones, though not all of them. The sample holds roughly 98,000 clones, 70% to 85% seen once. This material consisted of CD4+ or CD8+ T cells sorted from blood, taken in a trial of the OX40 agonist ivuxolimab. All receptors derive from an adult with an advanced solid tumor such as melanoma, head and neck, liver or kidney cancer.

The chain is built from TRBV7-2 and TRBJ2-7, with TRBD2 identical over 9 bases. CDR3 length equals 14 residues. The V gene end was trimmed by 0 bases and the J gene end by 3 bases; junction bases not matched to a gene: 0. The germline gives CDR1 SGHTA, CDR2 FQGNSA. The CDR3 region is CASSLASGSYEQYF. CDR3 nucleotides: TGTGCCAGCAGCTTAGCTAGCGGGAGCTACGAGCAGTACTTC.

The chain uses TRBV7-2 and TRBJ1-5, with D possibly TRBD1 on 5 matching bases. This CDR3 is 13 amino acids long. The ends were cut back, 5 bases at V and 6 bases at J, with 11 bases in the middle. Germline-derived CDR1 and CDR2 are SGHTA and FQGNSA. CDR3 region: CASSLGTSQPQHF. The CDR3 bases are TGTGCCAGCAGCCTCGGGACTAGTCAGCCCCAGCATTTT.

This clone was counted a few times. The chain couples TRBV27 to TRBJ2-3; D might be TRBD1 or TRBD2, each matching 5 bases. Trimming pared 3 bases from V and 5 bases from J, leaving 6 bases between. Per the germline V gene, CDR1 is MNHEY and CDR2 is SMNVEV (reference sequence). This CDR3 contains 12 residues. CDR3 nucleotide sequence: TGTGCCAGCAGTTTGAGGGGAGATACGCAGTATTTT. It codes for CASSLRGDTQYF.

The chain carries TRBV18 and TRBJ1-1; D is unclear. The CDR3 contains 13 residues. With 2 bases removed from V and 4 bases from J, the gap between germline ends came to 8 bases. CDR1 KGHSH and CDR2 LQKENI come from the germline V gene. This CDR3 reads CASSPKMGTEAFF. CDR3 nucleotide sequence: TGTGCCAGCTCACCAAAGATGGGCACTGAAGCTTTCTTT.

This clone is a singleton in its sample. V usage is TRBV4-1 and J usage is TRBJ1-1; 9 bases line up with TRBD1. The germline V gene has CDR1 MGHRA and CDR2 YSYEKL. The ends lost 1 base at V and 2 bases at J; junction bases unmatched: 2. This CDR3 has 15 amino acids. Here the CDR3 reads CASSQADRGNTEAFF. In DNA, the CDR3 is TGCGCCAGCAGCCAAGCGGACAGGGGAAACACTGAAGCTTTCTTT.

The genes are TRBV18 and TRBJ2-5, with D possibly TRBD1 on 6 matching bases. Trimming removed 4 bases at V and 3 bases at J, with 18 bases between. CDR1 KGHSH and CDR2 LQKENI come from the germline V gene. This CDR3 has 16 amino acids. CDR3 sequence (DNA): TGTGCCAGCTCACTTACAGGGACGCCTGGGGAAGAGACCCAGTACTTC. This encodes CASSLTGTPGEETQYF.

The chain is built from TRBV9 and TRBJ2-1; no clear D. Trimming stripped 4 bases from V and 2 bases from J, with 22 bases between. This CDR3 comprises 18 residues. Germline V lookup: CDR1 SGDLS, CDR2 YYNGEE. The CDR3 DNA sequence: TGTGCCAGCAGCCCGCGCCGGGCAGTTTCTTCTACCTACAATGAGCAGTTCTTC. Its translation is CASSPRRAVSSTYNEQFF.

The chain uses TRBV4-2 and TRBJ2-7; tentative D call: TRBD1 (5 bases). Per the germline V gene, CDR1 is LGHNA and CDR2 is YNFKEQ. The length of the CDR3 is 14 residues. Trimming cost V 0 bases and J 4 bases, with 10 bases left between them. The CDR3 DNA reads TGTGCCAGCAGCCAAGATCTTGACAGTTACGAGCAGTACTTC. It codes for CASSQDLDSYEQYF.

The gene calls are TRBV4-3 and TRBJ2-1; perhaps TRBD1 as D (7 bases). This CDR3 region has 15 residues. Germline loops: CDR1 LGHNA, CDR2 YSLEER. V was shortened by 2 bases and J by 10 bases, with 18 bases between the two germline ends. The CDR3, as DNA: TGCGCCAGCAGCCAACAGGGAGGCAGGGGGGACGAGCAGTTCTTC. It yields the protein CASSQQGGRGDEQFF.

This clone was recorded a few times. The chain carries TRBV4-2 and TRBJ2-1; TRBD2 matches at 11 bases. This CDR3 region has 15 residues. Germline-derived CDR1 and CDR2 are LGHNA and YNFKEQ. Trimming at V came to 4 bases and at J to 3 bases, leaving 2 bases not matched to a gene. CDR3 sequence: CASSLSGGGYNEQFF. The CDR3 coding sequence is TGTGCCAGCAGCCTTAGCGGGGGGGGCTACAATGAGCAGTTCTTC.

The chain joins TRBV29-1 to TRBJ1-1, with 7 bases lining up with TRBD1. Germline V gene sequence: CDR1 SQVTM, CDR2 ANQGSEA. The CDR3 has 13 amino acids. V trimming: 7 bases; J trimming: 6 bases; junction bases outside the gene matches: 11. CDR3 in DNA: TGCAGCGCAACCGGGACAGAGCGGTCTGAAGCTTTCTTT. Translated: CSATGTERSEAFF.

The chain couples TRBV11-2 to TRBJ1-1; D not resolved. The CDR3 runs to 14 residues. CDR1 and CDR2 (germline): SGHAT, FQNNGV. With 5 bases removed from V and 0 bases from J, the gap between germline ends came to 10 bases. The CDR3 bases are TGTGCCAGCAGCCCCCTCGGGGTGAACACTGAAGCTTTCTTT. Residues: CASSPLGVNTEAFF.

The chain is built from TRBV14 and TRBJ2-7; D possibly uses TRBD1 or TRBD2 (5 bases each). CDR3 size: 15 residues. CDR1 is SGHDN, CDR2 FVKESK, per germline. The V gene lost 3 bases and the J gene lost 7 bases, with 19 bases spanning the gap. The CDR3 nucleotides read TGTGCCAGCAGCCATGACACCCGGGTATGGGGGGAGCAGTACTTC. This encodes CASSHDTRVWGEQYF.

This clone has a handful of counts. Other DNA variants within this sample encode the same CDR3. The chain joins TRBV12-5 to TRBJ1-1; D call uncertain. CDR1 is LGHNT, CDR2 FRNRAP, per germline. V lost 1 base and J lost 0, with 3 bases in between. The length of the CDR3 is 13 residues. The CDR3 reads CASGLALNTEAFF. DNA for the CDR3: TGTGCTAGTGGTTTGGCGTTGAACACTGAAGCTTTCTTT.

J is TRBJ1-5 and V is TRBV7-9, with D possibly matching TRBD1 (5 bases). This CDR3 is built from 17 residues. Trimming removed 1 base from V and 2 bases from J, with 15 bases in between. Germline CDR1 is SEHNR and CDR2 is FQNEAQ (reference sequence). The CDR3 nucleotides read TGTGCCAGCAGCTTAGGGGACGGGACGCTGCGCAATCAGCCCCAGCATTTT. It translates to CASSLGDGTLRNQPQHF.

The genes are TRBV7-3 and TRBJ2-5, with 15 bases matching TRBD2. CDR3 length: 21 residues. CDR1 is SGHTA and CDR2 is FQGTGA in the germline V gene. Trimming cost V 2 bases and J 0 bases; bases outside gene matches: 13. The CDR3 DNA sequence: TGTGCCAGCAGCTTAGGAGTGGGGACTAGCGGGGGGACCTACAACCAAGAGACCCAGTACTTC. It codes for CASSLGVGTSGGTYNQETQYF. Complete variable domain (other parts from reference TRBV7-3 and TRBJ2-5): GAGVSQTPSNKVTEKGKYVELRCDPISGHTALYWYRQSLGQGPEFLIYFQGTGAADDSGLPNDRFFAVRPEGSVSTLKIQRTERGDSAVYLCASSLGVGTSGGTYNQETQYFGPGTRLLVL.